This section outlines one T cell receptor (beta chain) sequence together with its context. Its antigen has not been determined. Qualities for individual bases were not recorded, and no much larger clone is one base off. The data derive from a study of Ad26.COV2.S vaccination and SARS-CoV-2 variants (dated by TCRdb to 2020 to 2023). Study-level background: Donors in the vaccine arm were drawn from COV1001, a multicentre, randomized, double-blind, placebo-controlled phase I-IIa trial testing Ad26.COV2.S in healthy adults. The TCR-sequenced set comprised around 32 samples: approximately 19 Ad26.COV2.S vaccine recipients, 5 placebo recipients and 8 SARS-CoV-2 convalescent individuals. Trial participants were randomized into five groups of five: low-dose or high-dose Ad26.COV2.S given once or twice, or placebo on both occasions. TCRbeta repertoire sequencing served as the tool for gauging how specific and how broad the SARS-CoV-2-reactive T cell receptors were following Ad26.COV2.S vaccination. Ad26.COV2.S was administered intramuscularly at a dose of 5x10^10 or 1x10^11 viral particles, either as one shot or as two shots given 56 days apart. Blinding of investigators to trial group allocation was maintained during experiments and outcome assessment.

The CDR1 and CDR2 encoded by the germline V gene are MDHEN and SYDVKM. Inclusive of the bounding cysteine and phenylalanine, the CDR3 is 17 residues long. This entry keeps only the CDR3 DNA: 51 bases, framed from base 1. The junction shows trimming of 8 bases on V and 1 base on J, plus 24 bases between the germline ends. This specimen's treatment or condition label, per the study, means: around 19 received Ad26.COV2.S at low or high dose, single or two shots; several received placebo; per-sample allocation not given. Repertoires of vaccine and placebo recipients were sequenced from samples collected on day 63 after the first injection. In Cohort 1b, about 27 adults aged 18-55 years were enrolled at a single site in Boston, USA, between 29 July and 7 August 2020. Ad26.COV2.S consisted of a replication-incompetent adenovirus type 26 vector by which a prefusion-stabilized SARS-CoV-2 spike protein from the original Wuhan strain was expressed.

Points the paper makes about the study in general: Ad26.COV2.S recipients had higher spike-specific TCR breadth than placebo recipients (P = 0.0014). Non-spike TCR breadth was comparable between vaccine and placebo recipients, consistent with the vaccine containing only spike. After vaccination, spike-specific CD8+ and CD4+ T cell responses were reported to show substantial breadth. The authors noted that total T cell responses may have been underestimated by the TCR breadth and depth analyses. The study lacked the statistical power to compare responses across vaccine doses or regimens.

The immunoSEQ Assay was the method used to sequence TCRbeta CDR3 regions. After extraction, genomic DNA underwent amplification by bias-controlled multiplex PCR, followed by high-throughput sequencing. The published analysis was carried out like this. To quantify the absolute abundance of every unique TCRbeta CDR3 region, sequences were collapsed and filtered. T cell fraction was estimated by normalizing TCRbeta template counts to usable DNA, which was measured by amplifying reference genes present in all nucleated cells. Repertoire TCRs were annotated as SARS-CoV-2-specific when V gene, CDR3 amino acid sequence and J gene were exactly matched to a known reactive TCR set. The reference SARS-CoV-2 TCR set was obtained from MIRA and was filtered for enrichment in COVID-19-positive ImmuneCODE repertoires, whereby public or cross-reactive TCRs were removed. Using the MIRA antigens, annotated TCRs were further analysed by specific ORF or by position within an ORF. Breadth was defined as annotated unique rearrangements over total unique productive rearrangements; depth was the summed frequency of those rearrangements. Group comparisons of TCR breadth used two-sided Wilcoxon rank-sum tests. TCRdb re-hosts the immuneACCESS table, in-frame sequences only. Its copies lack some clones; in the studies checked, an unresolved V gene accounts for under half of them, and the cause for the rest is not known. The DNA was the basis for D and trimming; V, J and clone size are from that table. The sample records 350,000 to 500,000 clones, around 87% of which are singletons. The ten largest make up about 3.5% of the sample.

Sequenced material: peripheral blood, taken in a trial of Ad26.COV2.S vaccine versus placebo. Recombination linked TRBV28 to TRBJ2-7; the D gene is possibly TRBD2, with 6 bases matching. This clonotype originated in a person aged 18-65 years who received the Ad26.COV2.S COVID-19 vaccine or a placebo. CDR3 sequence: CASRFGGAGTLSYEQYF. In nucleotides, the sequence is TGTGCCAGCCGCTTCGGCGGAGCAGGGACTTTATCCTACGAGCAGTACTTC.